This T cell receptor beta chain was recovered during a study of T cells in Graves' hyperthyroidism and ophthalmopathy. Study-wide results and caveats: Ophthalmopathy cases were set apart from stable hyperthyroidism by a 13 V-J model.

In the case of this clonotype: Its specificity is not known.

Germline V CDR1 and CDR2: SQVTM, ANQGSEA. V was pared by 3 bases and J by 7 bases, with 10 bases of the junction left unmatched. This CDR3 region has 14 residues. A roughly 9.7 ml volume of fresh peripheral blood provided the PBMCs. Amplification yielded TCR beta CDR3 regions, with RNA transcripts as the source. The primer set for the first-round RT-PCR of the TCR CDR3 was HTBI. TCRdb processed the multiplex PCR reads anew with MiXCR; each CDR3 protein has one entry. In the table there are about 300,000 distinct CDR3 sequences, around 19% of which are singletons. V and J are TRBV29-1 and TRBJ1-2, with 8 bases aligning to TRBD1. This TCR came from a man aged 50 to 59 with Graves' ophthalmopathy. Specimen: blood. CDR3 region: CSVEPDRAGRGYTF. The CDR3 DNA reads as TGCAGCGTTGAGCCGGACAGGGCAGGTCGTGGCTACACCTTC. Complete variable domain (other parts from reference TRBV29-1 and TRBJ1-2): SAVISQKPSRDICQRGTSLTIQCQVDSQVTMMFWYRQQPGQSLTLIATANQGSEATYESGFVIDKFPISRPNLTFSTLTVSNMSPEDSSIYLCSVEPDRAGRGYTFGSGTRLTVV.